Below, one TCR beta chain is given with its context. J gave up 4 bases and V 5 bases, and 11 bases lay outside the gene matches. This CDR3 contains 16 residues. Germline V gives CDR1 SEHNR, CDR2 FQNEAQ (reference sequence). The record originates from a study of blood T cell repertoires in COVID-19. Assay: immunoSEQ multiplex PCR; the TCRdb copy retains only in-frame clones and omits some. This sample carries roughly 100,000 clones, about 82% of them seen once, and the ten largest clones take 25%. This sequence was found in a human donor in a cohort sampled during active COVID-19. Input material: peripheral blood. This chain connects TRBV7-9 to TRBJ2-1; 7 positions agree with TRBD2. As DNA, the CDR3 is TGTGCCAGCAGCACCCTCCTGGGCGGGGGTTACAATGAGCAGTTCTTC. This encodes CASSTLLGGGYNEQFF.